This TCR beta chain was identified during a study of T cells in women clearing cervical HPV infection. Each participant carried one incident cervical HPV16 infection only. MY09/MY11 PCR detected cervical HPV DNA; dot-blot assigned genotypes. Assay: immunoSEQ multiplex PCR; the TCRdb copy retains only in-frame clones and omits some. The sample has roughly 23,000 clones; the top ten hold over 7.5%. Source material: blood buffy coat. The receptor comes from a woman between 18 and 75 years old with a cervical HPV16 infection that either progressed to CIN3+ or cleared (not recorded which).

CDR3 loop: CASSTGTAQETQYF. The part of the CDR3 DNA that was read is TGTGCCAGTAGTACGGGGACAGCTCAAGAGACC. The chain recombines TRBV19 with TRBJ2-5; 7 bases align to TRBD1. The read ends 3 residues shy of where the CDR3 ends; the end is completed using the germline J gene. The V gene's germline CDR1 is LNHDA and CDR2 SQIVND (reference sequence). J was trimmed by 2 bases and V by 4 bases; bases with no gene match: 4. CDR3 size: 14 residues.